What follows is one T cell receptor (beta chain) and its context. Its antigen is undetermined. Sorting produced populations that all topped 95% purity. The study reverse transcribed the entire isolated RNA, so it sequenced expressed TCRB transcripts. TCRdb's copy holds only in-frame clones and misses some; the assay was immunoSEQ multiplex PCR. The sample lists 150,000 or so clones, about 9.1% occurring once. The data originate from a study of beta chain features in type 1 diabetes. About the research overall: On cell yields, gender and age, patients and healthy donors were similar.

Broader study findings: Compared to healthy donors, patients appeared to have naive, central memory and Treg TCRB repertoires that were more alike.

CDR1 MNHEY and CDR2 SVGAGI come from the germline V gene. The CDR3 is 14 residues long. V lost 5 bases and J lost 1, with 12 bases in between. Sequencing used central memory CD4+ T cells from blood. The receptor was derived from a woman under 30 in good health. This sequence joins TRBV6-5 and TRBJ2-7; D is possibly TRBD1 (6 bases). In DNA form, the CDR3 reads TGTGCCAGCAGTCCGACAGGTACTTCCTACGAGCAGTACTTC. It specifies CASSPTGTSYEQYF.